This TCR beta chain was obtained from a study of PD-1 blockade in classical Hodgkin lymphoma. Time point: newly diagnosed, previously untreated cHL patient sample. The method was immunoSEQ multiplex PCR; TCRdb's version includes in-frame clones alone and lacks a portion of them. The sample includes approximately 70,000 clones, 93% seen only once; the top ten take roughly 2.6%. In germline, CDR1 is SGHTA, CDR2 FQGNSA. V was shortened by 2 bases and J by 7 bases, with 17 bases between the two germline ends. The CDR3 consists of 15 residues. V is TRBV7-2 and J is TRBJ1-1; D ambiguous. The material sequenced was peripheral blood mononuclear cells (PBMCs). This sequence was found in a human donor with classical Hodgkin lymphoma. The CDR3 coding sequence is TGTGCCAGCAGCTTAATGGGCCGAGGGTTAAGTGAAGCTTTCTTT. Translation gives CASSLMGRGLSEAFF.